The next 6 T cell receptor beta chains were all read from a single sample in a study of early T cells in non-severe SARS-CoV-2 infection. TCRdb re-analysed the 5' RACE reads in MiXCR, keeping a single row per CDR3 protein. Here the sample spans fewer than 120,000 distinct CDR3 sequences, around an eighth being singletons. Sequenced here: whole blood, sampled at baseline. The source is an adult who was a healthcare worker with PCR-confirmed SARS-CoV-2 infection or an uninfected control (not recorded which).

The gene calls are TRBV7-9 and TRBJ2-1; no reliable D call. This CDR3 has 11 residues. Germline V gene lookup returns CDR1 SEHNR and CDR2 FQNEAQ (reference sequence). The V and J ends lost 6 bases and 4 bases respectively, with 4 bases between them. The CDR3 is CASRGYNEQFF. For the CDR3, the DNA is TGTGCCAGCAGGGGTTACAATGAGCAGTTCTTC.

This chain connects TRBV29-1 to TRBJ2-2; a possible D gene is TRBD2 (6 bases). The CDR3 is 13 amino acids. V shed 7 bases and J shed 6 bases, with 15 bases lying between them. CDR1 SQVTM and CDR2 ANQGSEA come from the germline V gene. DNA of the CDR3: TGCAGCGGCCGGGGGAATGAGGCCGGGGAGCTGTTTTTT. It translates to CSGRGNEAGELFF.

This chain links TRBV5-4 with TRBJ2-7, with TRBD2 identical over 8 bases. Germline-derived CDR1 and CDR2 are SGHNT and YYREEE (reference sequence). This CDR3 is 15 amino acids long. V dropped 4 bases and J dropped 3; count of bases not matched to a gene: 9. The chain's CDR3 is CASSRELAVGYEQYF. The CDR3 nucleotides are TGTGCCAGCAGCAGGGAACTAGCGGTGGGCTACGAGCAGTACTTC.

V usage is TRBV5-1 and J usage is TRBJ2-1; the D is unclear. Germline loops: CDR1 SGHRS, CDR2 YFSETQ. The ends were cut back, 3 bases at V and 11 bases at J, with 12 bases in the middle. The CDR3 contains 12 residues. The CDR3 DNA is TGCGCCAGCAGCTCGGCCTTCGATAAGCAGTTCTTC. This sequence encodes CASSSAFDKQFF.

This clonotype was recorded a few times. CDR3 sequence (DNA): TGTGCCAGCAATACCCCCGAAAACGAGCAGTACTTC. This sequence encodes CASNTPENEQYF. J is TRBJ2-7 and V is TRBV7-9; no clear D gene. The CDR3 covers 12 residues. Germline CDR1 and CDR2: SEHNR and FQNEAQ (reference sequence). Trimming stripped 7 bases from V and 5 bases from J, with 12 bases between.

This chain uses TRBV9 with TRBJ2-1; tentative D call: TRBD2 (6 bases). The V gene lost 3 bases and the J gene lost 10 bases, with 17 bases spanning the gap. CDR1 is SGDLS, CDR2 YYNGEE, per germline. This CDR3 region has 14 residues. DNA for the CDR3: TGTGCCAGCAGCGCAGCTGGGAATCGGGGGGAGCAGTTCTTC. This translates into CASSAAGNRGEQFF.